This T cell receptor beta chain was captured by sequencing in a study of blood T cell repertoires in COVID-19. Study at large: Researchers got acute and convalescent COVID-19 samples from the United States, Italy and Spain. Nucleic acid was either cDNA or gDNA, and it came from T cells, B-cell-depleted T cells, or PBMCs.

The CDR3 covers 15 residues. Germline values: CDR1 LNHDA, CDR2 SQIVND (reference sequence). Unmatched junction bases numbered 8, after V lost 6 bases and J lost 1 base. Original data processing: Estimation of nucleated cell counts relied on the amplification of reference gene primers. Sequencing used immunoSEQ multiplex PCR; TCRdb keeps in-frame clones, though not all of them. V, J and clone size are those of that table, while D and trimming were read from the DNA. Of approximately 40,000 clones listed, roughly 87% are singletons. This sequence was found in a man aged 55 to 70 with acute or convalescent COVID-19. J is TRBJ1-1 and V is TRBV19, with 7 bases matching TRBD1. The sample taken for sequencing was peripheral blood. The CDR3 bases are TGTGCCAGTAGATCTCACAGGGGCCCGAACACTGAAGCTTTCTTT. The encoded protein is CASRSHRGPNTEAFF.